This TCR beta chain was captured in a study of shared clonotypes between healthy human individuals (dated by TCRdb to the early 2020s). Regarding the study in general: The cohort comprised a couple of women and a few men aged 18 to 49 years. To estimate repertoire size and how much clonotype sharing occurs between individuals, the study deeply sequenced the blood TCR repertoires of about five healthy adults. For each donor, three plates each were used for CD4 naive and CD4 memory, two plates were used for CD8 naive, and one plate was used for CD8 memory. Different laboratories and diverse techniques were used to prepare libraries and sequence TCR repertoires, to increase sequencing depth and limit assay-specific biases. Between about 0.85 and 9.5 billion PBMCs per donor were obtained by leukapheresis.

Using the deep immunoSEQ assay, multiplex PCR amplified TCR CDR3 regions from genomic DNA. Genomic DNA extracted from each cell subset was distributed evenly over all wells of several immunoSEQ 96-well plates, and each plate served as one replicate. For sorted subsets, each replicate PCR was loaded with about 0.2 ug genomic DNA, equivalent to 30,000 to 35,000 T cell genomes. Purified libraries were measured with a Qubit 3.0 fluorometer, size-checked on a Bioanalyzer 2100, and measured again with the KAPA Library Quantification kit. Every immunoSEQ 96-well plate was sequenced on a separate single-read 150-cycle Illumina NextSeq 550 flow cell. Processing in the source paper ran as follows. Because only junctional sequences without quality scores were contained in the immunoSEQ output, filtering matching that applied to full-length reads could not be performed. To assign V/J genes and CDR3, sequences were annotated using PyIR, a Python wrapper for IgBLAST v1.9, with IMGT germline references. Reads were filtered out if the reads had weak V/J assignments (E-value above 1e-6), no CDR3, stop codons, out-of-frame junctions, or ambiguous translated residues. V3J clonotypes were defined by identical inferred V gene, J gene, and CDR3 amino acid sequence. Percentage overlap between repertoires was calculated by dividing the number of shared unique clonotypes by the size of the smaller repertoire. Three approaches were used to assess repertoire richness: RTK rarefaction, the Chao1 estimator, and Recon v2.1 estimates of unobserved clonotypes. For all TCRbeta clonotypes obtained by the gDNA method from four donors, generation probabilities were computed with OLGA. In TCRdb, the immuneACCESS table is reduced to in-frame sequences with V and J assigned. These tables do not hold every clone; where another copy was compared, an unresolved V gene accounts for under half, and the others remain unexplained. That table gives V, J and clone size, and the DNA gave D and trimming. The sample has about 1 million clones on record, about 76% of them singletons. Approximately 1.5% of the sample rests with the top ten.

The cysteine opens and the phenylalanine closes a CDR3 of 14 amino acids. Kept here is only the CDR3 DNA, which spans 42 bases and is read in frame from base 1. According to the germline V gene, CDR1 reads KGHSH and CDR2 reads LQKENI. V trim: 5 bases; J trim: 4 bases; unmatched bases: 6. Summary of the overall study and its limitations: The genetic and exposure-history diversity represented was limited by the small number of donors. Pairwise subsampling indicated that sequencing depth was expected to affect the degree of clonotype sharing among donors. Naive subsets generally had larger estimated clonotype richness than memory subsets did. Sampling was restricted to blood, and TCR repertoires in tissue are likely to differ from TCR repertoires in blood. Rarefaction of sorted-subset datasets indicated incomplete sequencing despite the large sequencing depth. Roughly 5.2% of naive CD4, 3.5% of naive CD8, 2.3% of memory CD4, and about 0.4% of memory CD8 clonotypes were shared across several donors. Compared with non-shared clonotypes, clonotypes shared by all four sorted-subset donors had higher generation probabilities.

The donors were healthy, HIV-negative adults who had no recently reported acute infections or vaccinations. Every donor was a Caucasian adult residing in Nashville, Tennessee, USA. CD4+ T cells were enriched by magnetic negative selection, after which naive cells were positively selected on CD45RA and the negative fraction was taken as the memory subset. Blood was collected by leukapheresis, and PBMCs were isolated by Ficoll-Histopaque density gradient centrifugation and then cryopreserved in liquid nitrogen vapor phase. Analytical flow cytometry was used to check the purity and quantity of every magnetically sorted T cell population. From each sorted fraction, genomic DNA was isolated and quantified by UV absorbance on a Nanodrop 2000c. Only one count was recorded for this clone. Its recognized antigen is unknown. It has no much larger one-base neighbor in the sample; base qualities were not kept.

This clonotype was sampled from a man younger than 35 in good health. The material sequenced was memory CD4+ T cells sorted from blood. The cell subset or site label here, explained by the study, means: CD45RA-negative fraction. Recombination linked TRBV18 to TRBJ1-2; TRBD1 matches 8 bases in the middle. The nucleotides are TGTGCCAGCTCAGCAAATACAGGGGGCTATGGCTACACCTTC. Translated, it gives CASSANTGGYGYTF.